One and the same sample provided the 24 T cell receptor beta chains below, sequenced in a study of response to subunit inactivated influenza vaccine (dated by TCRdb to 2016 to 2018). The time point label here, explained by the study, means: 45 to 55 days after influenza vaccine administration. Preparation of the library involved RT-PCR. Instrument on record: Illumina HiSeq 2500. Through fastp at Q25 and MiXCR, TCRdb rebuilt clones from the public reads, retaining in-frame beta chains. Rows with one shared CDR3 protein collapse into an entry with the most common genes and DNA. The table for this sample lists around 480,000 distinct CDR3 sequences; around 9.9% of them were counted only once. Approximately 12% of the sample belongs to the ten largest clones. The sequencing here drew on PBMCs from blood, taken 45 days after vaccination. The receptors shown here come from a man in his fifties who received an inactivated influenza vaccine. Donor details come from another sample of the same person, matched by shared clones.

This clonotype has a handful of counts. The chain is built from TRBV5-1 and TRBJ2-1; 7 nucleotides match TRBD2. CDR1 and CDR2 from the germline V gene are SGHRS and YFSETQ. V shed 3 bases, J shed 3 bases, and the junction held 6 bases outside the gene matches. CDR3 length: 15 amino acids. The DNA for the CDR3 is TGCGCCAGCAGCTCGACTAGCACCGGCTACAATGAGCAGTTCTTC. Translation: CASSSTSTGYNEQFF.

The CDR3: CASSQVRDRFFEQYF. CDR3 coding DNA: TGCGCCAGCAGCCAGGTCCGGGACAGGTTTTTCGAGCAGTACTTC. The chain couples TRBV4-1 to TRBJ2-7; 8 positions agree with TRBD1. The junction had 10 bases not matched to a gene; V was cut back by 3 bases and J by 6 bases. The CDR3 is 15 residues long. Germline loops: CDR1 MGHRA, CDR2 YSYEKL.

This clonotype was detected a few times. The V and J genes are TRBV20-1 and TRBJ2-7; D is unresolved. Trimming left V 5 bases short and J 0 bases short, with 8 bases between. CDR3 size: 12 residues. Germline lookup yields CDR1 DFQATT and CDR2 SNEGSKA (reference sequence). This chain's CDR3 is CSARASSYEQYF. In DNA, the CDR3 is TGCAGTGCTCGGGCCAGCTCCTACGAGCAGTACTTC.

The V call is TRBV29-1, the J call TRBJ1-1; no reliable D call. The V gene's germline CDR1 is SQVTM and CDR2 ANQGSEA. Trimming pared 4 bases from V and 1 base from J, leaving 10 bases between. The CDR3 runs to 13 residues. The CDR3 DNA reads TGCAGCGTTGTTCCCATCACGAACACTGAAGCTTTCTTT. It specifies CSVVPITNTEAFF.

V is TRBV7-9 and J is TRBJ2-3, with 7 bases that match TRBD2. Trimming cost V 0 bases and J 1 base; bases outside gene matches: 7. The germline CDR1 and CDR2 sequences are SEHNR and FQNEAQ (reference sequence). The CDR3 sequence is 17 residues long. CDR3: CASSLAMGEGRTDTQYF. For the CDR3, the DNA is TGTGCCAGCAGCTTAGCAATGGGGGAGGGACGCACAGATACGCAGTATTTT.

This chain links TRBV6-2 or TRBV6-3 with TRBJ2-3; 11 bases map to TRBD2. Trimming cost V 2 bases and J 2 bases; bases outside gene matches: 3. This CDR3 comprises 16 residues. CDR1 and CDR2 (germline): MNHEY, SVGEGT. This CDR3 reads CASSYLAGGPTDTQYF. The CDR3 DNA reads TGTGCCAGCAGTTACCTAGCGGGGGGACCCACAGATACGCAGTATTTT.

The table lists this clonotype with a few counts. The rearrangement joins TRBV20-1 to TRBJ2-3; unclear D gene. This CDR3 is 15 amino acids long. The V end lost 5 bases, the J end lost 3 bases, and 18 bases lay between the germline ends. Germline assignment: CDR1 DFQATT and CDR2 SNEGSKA (reference sequence). DNA of the CDR3: TGCAGTGCTCCCCCCGCCTACCCGAAAACAGATACGCAGTATTTT. Its protein is CSAPPAYPKTDTQYF.

This clonotype was counted many times. This sequence joins TRBV5-6 and TRBJ2-7; no clear D. The CDR3 length is 14 residues. Trimming left V 4 bases short and J 5 bases short, with 16 bases between. Germline V gene sequence: CDR1 SGHDT, CDR2 YYEEEE. The CDR3 loop reads CASSRRGPGNEQYF. Written as DNA, the CDR3 is TGTGCCAGCAGCCGCAGAGGTCCCGGAAACGAGCAGTACTTC.

This clonotype has more than one count but fewer than ten. The chain carries TRBV10-2 and TRBJ2-7; a weak D match, TRBD1 (5 bases). V lost 0 bases, J lost 9 bases, and 12 bases lay in between. The CDR3 length is 13 residues. Germline V gives CDR1 WSHSY, CDR2 SAAADI. The CDR3 DNA reads as TGCGCCAGCAGTGAGTCCCGGCAGGGCGTGCAGTACTTC. Its translation is CASSESRQGVQYF.

The chain carries TRBV6-2 or TRBV6-3 and TRBJ2-6; maybe TRBD1 (6 bases). The length of the CDR3 is 16 residues. The germline V gene has CDR1 MNHEY and CDR2 SVGEGT. Trimming left V 6 bases short and J 1 base short, with 13 bases between. The CDR3 loop reads CASSGTGISGANVLTF. The CDR3 bases are TGTGCCAGCAGCGGTACAGGGATTTCTGGGGCCAACGTCCTGACTTTC.

The chain employs TRBV15 and TRBJ2-5; no definite D call. Trimming took 0 bases from V and 2 from J, leaving 10 bases between them. CDR3 length: 15 amino acids. Per the germline V gene, CDR1 is LNHNV and CDR2 is YYDKDF (reference sequence). CDR3 loop: CATSRDRSTQETQYF. DNA of the CDR3: TGTGCCACCAGCAGAGATCGCAGCACGCAAGAGACCCAGTACTTC.

This clonotype was counted a few times. V usage is TRBV27 and J usage is TRBJ2-7, with D hard to call. With 5 bases removed from V and 3 bases from J, the gap between germline ends came to 17 bases. Germline V gene data show CDR1 as MNHEY and CDR2 as SMNVEV (reference sequence). The CDR3 is made up of 15 amino acids. The CDR3 sequence is CASSNRFSILYEQYF. The CDR3 DNA follows: TGTGCCAGCAGTAATAGGTTTTCCATCCTCTACGAGCAGTACTTC.

There are many counts of this clonotype. The chain employs TRBV7-8 and TRBJ2-7, with TRBD2 matching 7 bases. Germline values: CDR1 SGHVS, CDR2 FQNEAQ. V trimming: 5 bases; J trimming: 4 bases; junction bases outside the gene matches: 8. The CDR3 is made up of 14 amino acids. CDR3 coding DNA: TGTGCCAGCAGCAGGCCCGAGGGAGGGTACGAGCAGTACTTC. Translation: CASSRPEGGYEQYF.

The genes are TRBV5-1 and TRBJ2-3, with 10 bases lining up with TRBD2. The CDR3 is made up of 14 amino acids. Germline CDR1 and CDR2: SGHRS and YFSETQ. V shed 4 bases and J 6 bases; nucleotides not matched to a gene: 5. The CDR3 reads CASSEREGRDTQYF. The CDR3 nucleotides read TGCGCCAGCAGCGAGCGGGAGGGCCGGGATACGCAGTATTTT.

Concerning this clonotype: At one of its ends the junction is not consistent with the germline gene, which may arise from a read error. This rearrangement joins TRBV4-2 to TRBJ2-3; 8 positions match TRBD2. The CDR3 covers 15 residues. Per the germline V gene, CDR1 is LGHNA and CDR2 is YNFKEQ. The CDR3 is CASSQDWISGSQRSF. CDR3 bases: TGTGCCAGCAGCCAAGATTGGATCAGCGGGAGCCAAAGAAGCTTT.

This clonotype was recorded a few times. The V call is TRBV4-3, the J call TRBJ2-7, with D maybe TRBD2 (6 bases). Per germline, CDR1 LGHNA and CDR2 YSLEER. The CDR3 extends over 15 amino acids. Trimming shortened V by 0 bases and J by 2 bases, and 11 bases separated the two germline ends. DNA for the CDR3: TGCGCCAGCAGCCAAGAAGGCGGGGAGACCTACGAGCAGTACTTC. Translating it yields CASSQEGGETYEQYF.

This clonotype showed up many times. The chain joins TRBV4-1 to TRBJ2-7; either TRBD1 or TRBD2 may fit D (5 bases each). This CDR3 is 13 amino acids long. The germline CDR1 and CDR2 sequences are MGHRA and YSYEKL. Trimming removed 0 bases at V and 4 bases at J, with 7 bases between. The CDR3 DNA is TGCGCCAGCAGCCAAGATTGGGGGTACGAGCAGTACTTC. Its protein product is CASSQDWGYEQYF.

This rearrangement joins TRBV7-2 to TRBJ2-7, with 7 positions matching TRBD2. CDR3 length: 15 residues. The germline V gene has CDR1 SGHTA and CDR2 FQGNSA. Trimming at V came to 3 bases and at J to 3 bases, leaving 8 bases not matched to a gene. The CDR3 nucleotides read TGTGCCAGCAGCTTTACTAGCGAATACTACTACGAGCAGTACTTC. Amino acid sequence: CASSFTSEYYYEQYF.

For this clonotype: The germline gene is not matched at one end of the junction; a read error may be the cause. The chain employs TRBV7-2 and TRBJ2-1; possibly TRBD2 for D (7 bases). The CDR3 has 14 amino acids. Germline V lookup: CDR1 SGHTA, CDR2 FQGNSA. The CDR3 DNA reads as TGTGCCAGCAGTTTAGGGGGGGCGGTGAATGAGCAGTTCTTC. This gives the protein CASSLGGAVNEQFF.

There are a few counts of this clonotype. The chain couples TRBV20-1 to TRBJ1-1; perhaps TRBD1 as D (6 bases). This CDR3 has 13 residues. Trimming removed 3 bases at V and 1 base at J, with 9 bases between. Germline V gene lookup returns CDR1 DFQATT and CDR2 SNEGSKA (reference sequence). CDR3 coding DNA: TGCAGTGCTAGGAGACAGGAGAACACTGAAGCTTTCTTT. The encoded protein is CSARRQENTEAFF.

The chain links TRBV4-2 to TRBJ1-2; no clear D gene. Trimming stripped 0 bases from V and 4 bases from J, with 12 bases between. There are 15 residues in the CDR3. Looked up from germline, CDR1 is LGHNA and CDR2 is YNFKEQ. The CDR3 nucleotides are TGTGCCAGCAGCCAAGAAAGGGTTACCTTCTATGGCTACACCTTC. Its protein is CASSQERVTFYGYTF.

This clonotype has only a few counts. J is TRBJ2-1 and V is TRBV20-1; D ambiguous. Between the trimmed V and J ends, which lost 6 bases and 7 bases, there was a span of 7 bases. The CDR3 is made up of 10 amino acids. Germline CDR1 is DFQATT and CDR2 is SNEGSKA (reference sequence). The CDR3 loop reads CSAFRNEQFF. The CDR3 bases are TGCAGTGCCTTCCGGAATGAGCAGTTCTTC.

This clonotype was picked up one time. This chain joins TRBV4-2 and TRBJ2-7; TRBD2 agrees at 9 bases. V dropped 1 base and J dropped 2; count of bases not matched to a gene: 6. This CDR3 contains 16 residues. Germline lookup yields CDR1 LGHNA and CDR2 YNFKEQ. In nucleotides, the CDR3 is TGTGCCAGCAGCCAAGCCCCCGGCGGGGGGGCCTACGAGCAGTACTTC. This gives the protein CASSQAPGGGAYEQYF.

This chain joins TRBV4-2 and TRBJ2-7, with 8 bases matching TRBD1. Trimming cost V 0 bases and J 7 bases; bases outside gene matches: 5. The CDR3 is 14 residues long. Germline CDR1 LGHNA, CDR2 YNFKEQ. CDR3 coding DNA: TGTGCCAGCAGCCAAGAGTGGACAGGGCGGGAGCAGTACTTC. This encodes CASSQEWTGREQYF.